Here is one T cell receptor (beta chain) with its context. Its antigen remains unidentified. No much larger clonotype is one base removed from it; base qualities were not supplied. Donors were healthy HIV-negative adults with no recently reported acute infections or vaccinations. All donors were Caucasian adults living in Nashville, Tennessee, USA. CD4+ T cells were enriched through magnetic negative selection, after which naive cells were positively selected on CD45RA and the remaining negative fraction served as the memory subset. After blood collection by leukapheresis, PBMCs were isolated using Ficoll-Histopaque density gradient centrifugation and then cryopreserved in the vapor phase of liquid nitrogen. Purity and quantity of every magnetically sorted T cell population were checked by analytical flow cytometry. Each sorted fraction had its genomic DNA isolated and then quantified by UV absorbance on a Nanodrop 2000c.

The sample belongs to a study of shared clonotypes between healthy human individuals (dated by TCRdb to about 2020). Study-level background: The cohort comprised a couple of women and three men aged 18 to 49 years. Per donor, three plates each were used for CD4 naive and CD4 memory, two for CD8 naive, and one for CD8 memory. To estimate repertoire size and how much clonotypes are shared between individuals, the study performed deep sequencing of blood TCR repertoires from a few healthy adults. Different laboratories and diverse techniques were used to prepare libraries and sequence TCR repertoires, to increase sequencing depth and limit assay-specific biases. Per donor, leukapheresis produced somewhere between about 0.94 and 10 billion PBMCs. Points the paper makes about the study in general: Estimated clonotype richness was generally larger for naive than for memory subsets. Across a few donors, roughly 5.1% of naive CD4, 3.5% of naive CD8, under 2.5% of memory CD4, and about 0.4% of memory CD8 clonotypes were shared. Compared with non-shared clonotypes, the clonotypes found in all four sorted-subset donors had higher generation probabilities. Even with the large sequencing depth, rarefaction of the sorted-subset datasets indicated that sequencing was incomplete. The small number of donors limited the genetic and exposure-history diversity represented. Pairwise subsampling indicated that sequencing depth was expected to affect the degree of clonotype sharing among donors. Only blood was sampled, and tissue TCR repertoires likely differ from those in blood.

TCR CDR3 regions were amplified from genomic DNA by multiplex PCR using the deep immunoSEQ assay. Extracted genomic DNA from each cell subset was spread evenly across all wells of several immunoSEQ 96-well plates, with each plate serving as a replicate. For sorted subsets, each replicate PCR was loaded with 150 to 250 ng genomic DNA, equivalent to some 27,000 T cell genomes. Purified libraries were quantified with a Qubit 3.0 fluorometer, sized on a Bioanalyzer 2100, and re-quantified with the KAPA Library Quantification kit. Every immunoSEQ 96-well plate was sequenced on a dedicated single-read 150-cycle Illumina NextSeq 550 flow cell. Under the source paper's analysis protocol: The immunoSEQ output contained only junctional sequences without quality scores, so filtering could not match that applied to full-length reads. To assign V/J genes and CDR3, sequences were annotated using PyIR, a Python wrapper for IgBLAST v1.9, with IMGT germline references. Reads were removed for weak V/J assignments (E-value above 1e-6), missing CDR3, stop codons, out-of-frame junctions, or ambiguous translated residues. A V3J clonotype was defined by an identical inferred V gene, J gene, and CDR3 amino acid sequence. To compute the percentage overlap between repertoires, the number of shared unique clonotypes was divided by the size of the smaller repertoire. RTK rarefaction, the Chao1 estimator, and Recon v2.1 estimates of unobserved clonotypes were used to assess repertoire richness. For all TCRbeta clonotypes obtained by the gDNA method from a handful of donors, generation probabilities were computed with OLGA. Entries here come from immuneACCESS through TCRdb and include only in-frame sequences with V and J called. Some clones fail to appear in such tables; in the studies checked, an unresolved V gene covers under half of the shortfall, and the cause of the remainder is unknown. From that table come the V and J calls and clone size; the DNA was used to work out D and trimming. Counted in this sample were over a million clones; roughly 96% of them appeared once. Approximately 1.1% of the sample is held by the ten biggest clonotypes.

Sequenced material: naive CD4+ T cells sorted from blood. The sample's cell subset or site label, decoded: CD45RA+ positively selected. The sequence came from a man aged 30-40 years in good health.

The DNA reads as follows: TGTGCCAGCAGATACGGGACAGGGGTTGAGCAGTTCTTC. It translates as CASRYGTGVEQFF. Recombination connected TRBV6-6 to TRBJ2-1; 10 central bases correspond to TRBD1. The CDR3 goes from the cysteine to the phenylalanine over 13 residues. Only CDR3 DNA is held: 39 bases, read in frame from base 1. Taken from the germline V gene (reference sequence), the CDR1 and CDR2 loops are MNHNY and SVGAGI. Trimming removed 6 bases from V and 9 bases from J; the gene matches leave 5 bases unexplained.